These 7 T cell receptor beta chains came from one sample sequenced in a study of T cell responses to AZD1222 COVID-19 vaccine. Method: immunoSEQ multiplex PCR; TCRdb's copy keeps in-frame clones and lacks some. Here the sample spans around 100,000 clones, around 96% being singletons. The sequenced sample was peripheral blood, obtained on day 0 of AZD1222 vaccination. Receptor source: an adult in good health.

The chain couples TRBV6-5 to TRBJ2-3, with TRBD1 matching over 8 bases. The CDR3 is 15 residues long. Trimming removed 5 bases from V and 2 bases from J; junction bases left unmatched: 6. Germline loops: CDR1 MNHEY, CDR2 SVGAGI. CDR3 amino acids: CASSTGTGYTDTQYF. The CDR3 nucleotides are TGTGCCAGCAGTACCGGGACAGGTTACACAGATACGCAGTATTTT.

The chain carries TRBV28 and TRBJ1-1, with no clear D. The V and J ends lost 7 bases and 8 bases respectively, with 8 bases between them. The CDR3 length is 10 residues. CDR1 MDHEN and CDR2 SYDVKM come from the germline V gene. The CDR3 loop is CASTDREAFF. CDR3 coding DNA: TGTGCCAGCACGGACCGGGAAGCTTTCTTT.

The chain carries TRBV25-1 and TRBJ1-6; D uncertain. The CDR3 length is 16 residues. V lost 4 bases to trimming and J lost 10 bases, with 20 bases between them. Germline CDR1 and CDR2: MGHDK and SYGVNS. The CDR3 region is CASSGWGSRIASPLHF. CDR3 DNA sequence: TGTGCCAGCAGTGGGTGGGGTTCCAGGATCGCATCACCCCTCCACTTT.

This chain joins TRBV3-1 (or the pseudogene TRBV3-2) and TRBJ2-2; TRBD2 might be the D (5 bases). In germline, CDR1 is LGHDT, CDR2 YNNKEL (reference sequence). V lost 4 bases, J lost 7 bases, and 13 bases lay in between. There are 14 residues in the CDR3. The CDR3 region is CASSPPGRGGELFF. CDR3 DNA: TGTGCCAGCAGCCCTCCGGGAAGAGGCGGGGAGCTGTTTTTT.

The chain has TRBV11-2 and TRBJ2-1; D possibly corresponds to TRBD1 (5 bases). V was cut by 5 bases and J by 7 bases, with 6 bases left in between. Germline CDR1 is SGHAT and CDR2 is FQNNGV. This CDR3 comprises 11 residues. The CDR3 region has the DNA TGTGCCAGCAGCGCAGGGAATGAGCAGTTCTTC. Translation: CASSAGNEQFF.

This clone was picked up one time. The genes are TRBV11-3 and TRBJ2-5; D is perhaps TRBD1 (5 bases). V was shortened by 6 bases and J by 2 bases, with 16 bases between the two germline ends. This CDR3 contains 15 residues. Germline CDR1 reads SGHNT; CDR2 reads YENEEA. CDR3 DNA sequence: TGTGCCAGCAGTTCCATTCTCGACAGTCAAGAGACCCAGTACTTC. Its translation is CASSSILDSQETQYF.

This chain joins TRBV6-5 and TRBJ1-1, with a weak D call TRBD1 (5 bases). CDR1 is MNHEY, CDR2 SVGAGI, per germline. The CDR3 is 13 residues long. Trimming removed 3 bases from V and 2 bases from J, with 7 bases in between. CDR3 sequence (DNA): TGTGCCAGCAGTTATGGGGGTAACACTGAAGCTTTCTTT. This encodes CASSYGGNTEAFF.